Presented here are 22 T cell receptor beta chains from one specimen sequenced in a study of shared T cell receptors in the human thymus. Repertoires were generated with immunoSEQ multiplex PCR, while TCRdb's copy carries only in-frame clones and drops some. Of about 660,000 clones in the sample, about 89% were seen once. These same data were also listed under a study on human thymus T cells.

The source material was thymocytes. The receptors come from a boy in the first two years of life with a congenital heart defect.

This sequence joins TRBV30 and TRBJ1-5, with 9 bases identical to TRBD1. The CDR3 loop spans 19 amino acids. Germline V gene sequence: CDR1 GTSNPN, CDR2 SVGIG (reference sequence). Trimming cost V 1 base and J 1 base; bases outside gene matches: 14. This CDR3 is CAWSAPGQGLWGSNQPQHF. CDR3 sequence (DNA): TGTGCCTGGAGTGCACCGGGACAGGGATTGTGGGGGAGCAATCAGCCCCAGCATTTT.

This chain uses TRBV28 with TRBJ2-1; the match to TRBD2 covers 11 bases. This CDR3 is built from 16 residues. CDR1 MDHEN and CDR2 SYDVKM come from the germline V gene. After removal of 8 bases from V and 7 bases from J, the junction contained 13 bases not matched to a gene. As DNA, the CDR3 is TGTGCCAGCGGGTCCGAAGGGACTAGCGGTGTGAATGAGCAGTTCTTC. Its protein is CASGSEGTSGVNEQFF.

The rearrangement joins TRBV6-4 to TRBJ1-6; 8 nucleotides line up with TRBD1. From germline, CDR1 is MRHNA and CDR2 SNTAGT. The V and J ends lost 6 bases and 10 bases, in that order; junction bases with no gene match: 8. The CDR3 is 14 residues long. The CDR3 sequence is CASSPGQGKSPLHF. DNA of the CDR3: TGTGCCAGCAGCCCCGGACAGGGTAAATCACCCCTCCACTTT.

The chain recombines TRBV5-1 with TRBJ2-7; D is perhaps TRBD2 (6 bases). The CDR3 sequence is 17 residues long. Trimming removed 4 bases at V and 2 bases at J, with 22 bases between. Germline values: CDR1 SGHRS, CDR2 YFSETQ. The CDR3 DNA sequence: TGCGCCAGCAGCCCAACCGCAGGGACTGAATCAACCTACGAGCAGTACTTC. As protein: CASSPTAGTESTYEQYF.

The rearrangement uses TRBV4-1 and TRBJ1-2; D call uncertain. The V and J ends lost 2 bases and 6 bases respectively, with 16 bases between them. CDR1 is MGHRA, CDR2 YSYEKL, per germline. The CDR3 extends over 15 amino acids. CDR3 in amino acids: CASSQQVPRRDGYTF. CDR3 sequence (DNA): TGCGCCAGCAGCCAACAGGTACCCCGGAGGGATGGCTACACCTTC.

A word on this clone: The junction does not match germline at one end; this may be a read error. The sample carries other DNA sequences with the same CDR3. The V call is TRBV25-1, the J call TRBJ1-6, with D perhaps matching TRBD1 (5 bases). CDR3 length equals 15 residues. Germline CDR1 reads MGHDK; CDR2 reads SYGVNS. In nucleotides, the CDR3 is TGTGCCAGCAGTGAAGGCAGGGTTTGGGATTCCCCCCTCCACTTT. This sequence encodes CASSEGRVWDSPLHF.

This chain connects TRBV7-8 to TRBJ1-1; perhaps TRBD1 as D (5 bases). V dropped 7 bases and J dropped 3 bases, with 24 bases sitting between them. This CDR3 is built from 17 residues. In germline, CDR1 is SGHVS, CDR2 FQNEAQ. The CDR3: CASKGVDSRIRDTEAFF. CDR3 bases: TGTGCCAGCAAGGGTGTCGACAGCAGGATTCGAGACACTGAAGCTTTCTTT.

The table lists this clone with a few counts. The gene calls are TRBV19 and TRBJ1-2; 9 bases line up with TRBD1. Germline assignment: CDR1 LNHDA and CDR2 SQIVND (reference sequence). This CDR3 region has 15 residues. J lost 4 bases, V lost 4 bases, and 7 bases had no gene match. The DNA of the CDR3 is TGTGCCAGTAGTAGGAGGGACAGGGTAATCTATGGCTACACCTTC. Translating gives CASSRRDRVIYGYTF.

With respect to this clone: The junction shows a germline mismatch at one end, possibly a read error. V usage is TRBV4-1 and J usage is TRBJ1-1, with TRBD1 matching 7 bases. Germline V gene sequence: CDR1 MGHRA, CDR2 YSYEKL. This CDR3 is 12 amino acids long. As DNA, the CDR3 is TGCGCCAGCAGCGACCTCAGGGGGAGGCAAAGTTTT. This codes for CASSDLRGRQSF.

This clone was recorded only once. A junction boundary mismatches the germline segment, possibly from a read error. This sample includes further DNA sequences coding for the same CDR3. The chain links TRBV2 to TRBJ1-6; D gene uncertain. CDR1 and CDR2 (germline): SNHLY, FYNNEI. There are 15 residues in the CDR3. In DNA, the CDR3 is TGTGCCAGCAGTCTGAACAGTGACTATAATTCCCCCCTCCACTTT. Its translation: CASSLNSDYNSPLHF.

The rearrangement links TRBV27 to TRBJ2-7, with 7 nucleotides matching TRBD1. Unmatched junction bases numbered 18, after V lost 4 bases and J lost 3 bases. The CDR3 sequence is 18 residues long. Per germline, CDR1 MNHEY and CDR2 SMNVEV (reference sequence). CDR3 nucleotides: TGTGCCAGCAGTTCCGTCGTTGCTAAGACAGGGCAGTTCTACGAGCAGTACTTC. It specifies CASSSVVAKTGQFYEQYF.

The chain recombines TRBV20-1 with TRBJ1-1; no firm D call. Trimming shortened V by 6 bases and J by 6 bases, and 11 bases separated the two germline ends. Germline CDR1 is DFQATT and CDR2 is SNEGSKA (reference sequence). This CDR3 has 11 residues. The CDR3 DNA follows: TGCAGTGCACCCCTACCACCTGAAGCTTTCTTT. Translated: CSAPLPPEAFF.

The V gene is TRBV6-5, the J gene TRBJ1-1; 8 nucleotides line up with TRBD1. The V and J ends lost 5 bases and 0 bases, in that order; junction bases with no gene match: 5. There are 15 residues in the CDR3. Germline assignment: CDR1 MNHEY and CDR2 SVGAGI. The CDR3 coding sequence is TGTGCCAGCAGTCAACCGACAGGGGTGAACACTGAAGCTTTCTTT. Protein: CASSQPTGVNTEAFF.

This clone was observed a single time. The chain has TRBV6-1 and TRBJ1-2; a weak D match, TRBD1 (6 bases). The CDR3 totals 14 residues. Germline V lookup: CDR1 MNHNS, CDR2 SASEGT. The V end was cut by 10 bases, the J end by 2 bases, with 17 bases between. CDR3 nucleotide sequence: TGTGCCACCCTCAAAGGGGGGGGAAACTATGGCTACACCTTC. Translating it yields CATLKGGGNYGYTF.

The V gene is TRBV28, the J gene TRBJ2-6, with D possibly being TRBD1 (6 bases). The CDR3 extends over 20 amino acids. Germline values: CDR1 MDHEN, CDR2 SYDVKM. The V gene lost 2 bases and the J gene lost 1 base, with 21 bases spanning the gap. This CDR3 is CASSLQGTDSGKSGANVLTF. In nucleotides, the CDR3 is TGTGCCAGCAGTTTACAGGGGACGGACTCTGGGAAATCTGGGGCCAACGTCCTGACTTTC.

The V call is TRBV28, the J call TRBJ2-7, with TRBD1 as a possible D gene (6 bases). Trimming pared 3 bases from V and 3 bases from J, leaving 15 bases between. Germline V gives CDR1 MDHEN, CDR2 SYDVKM. This CDR3 comprises 15 residues. CDR3 bases: TGTGCCAGCAGTTTTGCTCAGGGGCGCAGCTACGAGCAGTACTTC. It encodes CASSFAQGRSYEQYF.

This clone was recorded once. The chain combines TRBV5-6 with TRBJ2-5, with D perhaps matching TRBD2 (5 bases). This CDR3 contains 18 residues. CDR1 is SGHDT, CDR2 YYEEEE, per germline. V was cut by 4 bases and J by 3 bases, with 25 bases left in between. CDR3 bases: TGTGCCAGCAGCGGCGTTCGACTCCTAAGAGGAGGCAAAGAGACCCAGTACTTC. Amino acids: CASSGVRLLRGGKETQYF.

V usage is TRBV27 and J usage is TRBJ2-6; D perhaps matches TRBD2 (5 bases). The CDR3 loop spans 16 amino acids. Germline CDR1 MNHEY, CDR2 SMNVEV (reference sequence). Trimming left V 4 bases short and J 2 bases short, with 12 bases between. The CDR3 here is CASSSSTSAGANVLTF. The CDR3 nucleotides are TGTGCCAGCAGTTCCTCCACTAGTGCTGGGGCCAACGTCCTGACTTTC.

The chain recombines TRBV5-1 with TRBJ2-5, with D possibly being TRBD2 (6 bases). From germline, CDR1 is SGHRS and CDR2 YFSETQ. This CDR3 is built from 14 residues. The V gene lost 4 bases and the J gene lost 1 base, with 11 bases spanning the gap. The CDR3 DNA reads TGCGCCAGCAGCAGCGGGCACTTCCAAGAGACCCAGTACTTC. Its protein product is CASSSGHFQETQYF.

V usage is TRBV2 and J usage is TRBJ2-1, with TRBD2 as a possible D gene (6 bases). Trimming pared 2 bases from V and 3 bases from J, leaving 11 bases between. The CDR3 totals 15 residues. Germline CDR1 is SNHLY and CDR2 is FYNNEI. The CDR3 loop reads CASSENGSIYNEQFF. The CDR3 region has the DNA TGTGCCAGCAGTGAAAACGGGAGCATCTACAATGAGCAGTTCTTC.

The chain couples TRBV5-1 to TRBJ2-5; the D gene is possibly TRBD1 (5 bases). Trimming removed 1 base at V and 11 bases at J, with 21 bases between. This CDR3 is built from 15 residues. The germline V gene has CDR1 SGHRS and CDR2 YFSETQ. The CDR3 DNA sequence: TGCGCCAGCAGCTTGATAGCCAGGGCAGCTTCTGAGCAGTACTTC. It is translated as CASSLIARAASEQYF.

This chain connects TRBV5-1 to TRBJ2-3, with D uncertain. CDR1 is SGHRS, CDR2 YFSETQ, per germline. This CDR3 region has 15 residues. V was trimmed by 5 bases and J by 2 bases, leaving 15 bases between them. CDR3 amino acids: CASRVYLPITDTQYF. CDR3 DNA sequence: TGCGCCAGCAGGGTGTACCTACCGATCACAGATACGCAGTATTTT.